This is a list of T cell receptor beta chains from one sample in a study of regulatory T cells in long-lasting Graves disease. TCRdb ran MiXCR on the multiplex PCR reads and lists one entry per CDR3 protein. The sample shows about 660,000 distinct CDR3 sequences, about 30% of them seen only once. Sequencing used peripheral blood mononuclear cells (PBMCs), obtained when the disease was refractory, from a patient treated with antithyroid drugs. The origin of the receptors is a female donor with Graves disease. CDR3s include the opening cysteine and the closing phenylalanine or tryptophan. A D gene is named only where the DNA matches it firmly. Clone size, where shown, is once, few, many, or a class for clones that have expanded.

J gene: TRBJ1-2
V gene: TRBV5-1
clone size: few
D gene: NA
CDR3 protein: CASSLASGVNYGYTF
CDR3 DNA: TGCGCCAGCAGCTTGGCCTCGGGGGTGAACTATGGCTACACCTTC

J gene: TRBJ2-7
V gene: TRBV20-1
clone size: few
D gene: TRBD2
CDR3 protein: CSAQTSGRVLQYF
CDR3 DNA: TGCAGTGCGCAGACTAGCGGGAGGGTTTTGCAGTACTTC

J gene: TRBJ1-5
V gene: TRBV7-6
clone size: NA
D gene: TRBD1
CDR3 protein: CASSSGTGPQPQHF
CDR3 DNA: TGTGCCAGCAGCTCTGGGACAGGTCCCCAGCCCCAGCATTTT

J gene: TRBJ2-7
V gene: TRBV30
clone size: few
D gene: TRBD2
CDR3 protein: CAWSPESLAVYEQYF
CDR3 DNA: TGTGCCTGGAGTCCCGAAAGTCTAGCGGTCTACGAGCAGTACTTC

J gene: TRBJ2-1
V gene: TRBV27
clone size: NA
D gene: TRBD2
CDR3 protein: CASSFNPSGDNEQFF
CDR3 DNA: TGTGCCAGCAGTTTTAATCCTAGCGGAGACAATGAGCAGTTCTTC

J gene: TRBJ2-5
V gene: TRBV12-3/TRBV12-4
clone size: NA
D gene: NA
CDR3 protein: CASFSPTQETQYF
CDR3 DNA: TGTGCCAGCTTTTCGCCGACTCAAGAGACCCAGTACTTC

J gene: TRBJ2-4
V gene: TRBV20-1
clone size: NA
D gene: NA
CDR3 protein: CSAPRTEGAKNIQYF
CDR3 DNA: TGCAGTGCTCCCCGGACGGAGGGAGCCAAAAACATTCAGTACTTC

J gene: TRBJ2-1
V gene: TRBV29-1
clone size: NA
D gene: NA
CDR3 protein: CSVEEGGTNSYNEQFF
CDR3 DNA: TGCAGCGTTGAAGAAGGGGGGACGAACTCCTACAATGAGCAGTTCTTC

J gene: TRBJ1-6
V gene: TRBV9
clone size: NA
D gene: TRBD1
CDR3 protein: CASTDRANSPLHF
CDR3 DNA: TGTGCCAGCACGGACAGGGCTAATTCACCCCTCCACTTT

J gene: TRBJ1-1
V gene: TRBV28
clone size: many
D gene: NA
CDR3 protein: CASSPLGQRDTEAFF
CDR3 DNA: TGTGCCAGCAGTCCCCTTGGACAGCGGGACACTGAAGCTTTCTTT

J gene: TRBJ1-2
V gene: TRBV27
clone size: few
D gene: NA
CDR3 protein: CASSLKGRDYGYTF
CDR3 DNA: TGTGCCAGCAGTTTAAAGGGTCGGGACTATGGCTACACCTTC

J gene: TRBJ1-5
V gene: TRBV6-1
clone size: many
D gene: TRBD1
CDR3 protein: CASNRGNQPQHF
CDR3 DNA: TGTGCCAGCAACAGGGGAAATCAGCCCCAGCATTTT

J gene: TRBJ2-2
V gene: TRBV3-1
clone size: NA
D gene: NA
CDR3 protein: CASSQGLLGTGELFF
CDR3 DNA: TGTGCCAGCAGCCAAGGACTCCTGGGCACCGGGGAGCTGTTTTTT

J gene: TRBJ2-5
V gene: TRBV3-1
clone size: NA
D gene: NA
CDR3 protein: CASSQVDGRAQETQYF
CDR3 DNA: TGTGCCAGCAGCCAAGTCGACGGGAGAGCGCAAGAGACCCAGTACTTC

J gene: TRBJ1-6
V gene: TRBV20-1
clone size: few
D gene: TRBD1
CDR3 protein: CSALPGQGRIYNSPLHF
CDR3 DNA: TGCAGTGCTCTTCCGGGACAGGGGAGGATCTATAATTCACCCCTCCACTTT

J gene: TRBJ1-1
V gene: TRBV20-1
clone size: once
D gene: TRBD1
CDR3 protein: CSARLQGDRSTEAFF
CDR3 DNA: TGCAGTGCCCGCCTCCAGGGGGACCGGTCCACTGAAGCTTTCTTT

J gene: TRBJ2-5
V gene: TRBV7-9
clone size: many
D gene: NA
CDR3 protein: CASSPRENAETQYF
CDR3 DNA: TGTGCCAGCAGCCCCAGGGAGAACGCAGAGACCCAGTACTTC

J gene: TRBJ1-2
V gene: TRBV6-5
clone size: NA
D gene: NA
CDR3 protein: CASSYSLDSANYGYTF
CDR3 DNA: TGTGCCAGCAGTTACTCGCTTGACAGTGCGAACTATGGCTACACCTTC

J gene: TRBJ1-4
V gene: TRBV6-1
clone size: many
D gene: TRBD1
CDR3 protein: CASSEDDRDSEKLFF
CDR3 DNA: TGTGCCAGCAGTGAAGATGACCGGGACAGTGAAAAACTGTTTTTT

J gene: TRBJ1-1
V gene: TRBV28
clone size: few
D gene: NA
CDR3 protein: CASSLDWVAFF
CDR3 DNA: TGTGCCAGCAGTTTGGATTGGGTGGCTTTCTTT

J gene: TRBJ1-3
V gene: TRBV19
clone size: NA
D gene: NA
CDR3 protein: CASRVEGVPGNTIYF
CDR3 DNA: TGTGCCAGTAGAGTTGAGGGGGTACCGGGAAACACCATATATTTT

J gene: TRBJ1-4
V gene: TRBV7-9
clone size: NA
D gene: NA
CDR3 protein: CASSETGTTNEKLFF
CDR3 DNA: TGTGCCAGCAGCGAAACAGGGACAACTAATGAAAAACTGTTTTTT

J gene: TRBJ1-5
V gene: TRBV11-2
clone size: many
D gene: NA
CDR3 protein: CASSLDQGNQPQHF
CDR3 DNA: TGTGCCAGCAGCTTAGATCAGGGGAATCAGCCCCAGCATTTT

J gene: TRBJ1-1
V gene: TRBV6-1
clone size: NA
D gene: NA
CDR3 protein: CASSGYQITEAFF
CDR3 DNA: TGTGCCAGCAGTGGGTACCAAATCACTGAAGCTTTCTTT

J gene: TRBJ1-3
V gene: TRBV12-3/TRBV12-4
clone size: few
D gene: NA
CDR3 protein: CASSLSRAANTIYF
CDR3 DNA: TGTGCCAGCAGCCTCAGCCGCGCGGCCAACACCATATATTTT

J gene: TRBJ2-5
V gene: TRBV6-1
clone size: many
D gene: TRBD1
CDR3 protein: CASSPQGAETQYF
CDR3 DNA: TGTGCCAGCAGCCCACAGGGGGCAGAGACCCAGTACTTC

J gene: TRBJ2-2
V gene: TRBV20-1
clone size: NA
D gene: TRBD1
CDR3 protein: CSARDRVGTFTGELFF
CDR3 DNA: TGCAGTGCTAGGGACAGGGTAGGCACGTTCACCGGGGAGCTGTTTTTT

J gene: TRBJ1-1
V gene: TRBV28
clone size: many
D gene: NA
CDR3 protein: CASSQQPNTEAFF
CDR3 DNA: TGTGCCAGCAGTCAACAGCCGAACACTGAAGCTTTCTTT

J gene: TRBJ2-5
V gene: TRBV15
clone size: NA
D gene: TRBD1
CDR3 protein: CATSSPTGTQGWAGETQYF
CDR3 DNA: TGTGCCACCAGCAGTCCCACCGGCACACAGGGGTGGGCAGGGGAGACCCAGTACTTC

J gene: TRBJ2-7
V gene: TRBV20-1
clone size: few
D gene: TRBD1
CDR3 protein: CSARDPAGGSEQYF
CDR3 DNA: TGCAGTGCTAGAGATCCCGCAGGGGGATCGGAGCAGTACTTC

J gene: TRBJ1-3
V gene: TRBV6-2/TRBV6-3
clone size: NA
D gene: NA
CDR3 protein: CASRPPVSGNTIYF
CDR3 DNA: TGTGCCAGCAGGCCCCCCGTTTCTGGAAACACCATATATTTT

J gene: TRBJ2-7
V gene: TRBV19
clone size: few
D gene: TRBD2
CDR3 protein: CASRPRGGLNEQYF
CDR3 DNA: TGTGCCAGTAGACCTCGGGGGGGGCTCAACGAGCAGTACTTC

J gene: TRBJ2-5
V gene: TRBV28
clone size: NA
D gene: TRBD2
CDR3 protein: CASSLGLAKETQYF
CDR3 DNA: TGTGCCAGCAGTTTGGGACTAGCTAAAGAGACCCAGTACTTC

J gene: TRBJ2-7
V gene: TRBV11-2
clone size: once
D gene: NA
CDR3 protein: CASSLGGSGTHEQYF
CDR3 DNA: TGTGCCAGCAGCTTAGGAGGTAGCGGCACCCACGAGCAGTACTTC

J gene: TRBJ2-6
V gene: TRBV3-1
clone size: NA
D gene: NA
CDR3 protein: CASSNSGVSGANVLTF
CDR3 DNA: TGTGCCAGCAGCAACTCAGGGGTCTCTGGGGCCAACGTCCTGACTTTC

J gene: TRBJ1-1
V gene: TRBV11-2
clone size: NA
D gene: TRBD1
CDR3 protein: CASSPDRGAFVWNTEAFF
CDR3 DNA: TGTGCCAGCAGCCCCGACAGGGGCGCGTTTGTTTGGAACACTGAAGCTTTCTTT

J gene: TRBJ2-2
V gene: TRBV5-1
clone size: NA
D gene: TRBD1
CDR3 protein: CASSLVPPTGGNAGELFF
CDR3 DNA: TGCGCCAGCAGCTTGGTTCCGCCGACAGGGGGCAACGCCGGGGAGCTGTTTTTT

J gene: TRBJ1-1
V gene: TRBV4-1
clone size: NA
D gene: TRBD1
CDR3 protein: CASSEGQGETEAFF
CDR3 DNA: TGCGCCAGCAGCGAGGGACAGGGAGAAACTGAAGCTTTCTTT

J gene: TRBJ1-6
V gene: TRBV2
clone size: NA
D gene: TRBD1
CDR3 protein: CASSVETGENSPLHF
CDR3 DNA: TGTGCCAGCAGTGTGGAGACAGGGGAAAATTCACCCCTCCACTTT

J gene: TRBJ2-7
V gene: TRBV2
clone size: few
D gene: TRBD1
CDR3 protein: CASRTRTGSEQYF
CDR3 DNA: TGTGCCAGCAGAACACGGACAGGGAGCGAGCAGTACTTC

J gene: TRBJ2-5
V gene: TRBV7-2
clone size: few
D gene: TRBD2
CDR3 protein: CATYSGSSSETQYF
CDR3 DNA: TGTGCCACTTATAGCGGGAGCTCCTCGGAGACCCAGTACTTC

J gene: TRBJ1-5
V gene: TRBV6-1
clone size: NA
D gene: NA
CDR3 protein: CASRGQGRHQPQHF
CDR3 DNA: TGTGCCAGCAGAGGGCAGGGGAGGCACCAGCCCCAGCATTTT

J gene: TRBJ1-1
V gene: TRBV7-6
clone size: few
D gene: TRBD1
CDR3 protein: CASSLADRGNTEAFF
CDR3 DNA: TGTGCCAGCAGCTTAGCGGACAGGGGGAACACTGAAGCTTTCTTT

J gene: TRBJ1-1
V gene: TRBV29-1
clone size: NA
D gene: NA
CDR3 protein: CSVAKGGNTEAFF
CDR3 DNA: TGCAGCGTTGCTAAGGGGGGGAACACTGAAGCTTTCTTT

J gene: TRBJ2-5
V gene: TRBV12-3/TRBV12-4
clone size: few
D gene: NA
CDR3 protein: CASSAAVWTQYF
CDR3 DNA: TGTGCCAGCAGTGCCGCGGTGTGGACCCAGTACTTC

J gene: TRBJ2-2
V gene: TRBV18
clone size: many
D gene: NA
CDR3 protein: CASSPRSTGELFF
CDR3 DNA: TGTGCCAGCTCACCACGGAGCACCGGGGAGCTGTTTTTT

J gene: TRBJ2-5
V gene: TRBV29-1
clone size: few
D gene: NA
CDR3 protein: CSVDLSETQYF
CDR3 DNA: TGCAGCGTTGACCTCTCGGAGACCCAGTACTTC

J gene: TRBJ1-1
V gene: TRBV6-1
clone size: many
D gene: NA
CDR3 protein: CASTLQLGGYTEAFF
CDR3 DNA: TGTGCCAGCACCCTCCAGCTGGGCGGATACACTGAAGCTTTCTTT